This T cell receptor (beta chain) was identified in a study of CD8+CD57+ T cells in acquired aplastic anemia. This clonotype appeared a few times. Trimming at V came to 5 bases and at J to 4 bases, leaving 11 bases not matched to a gene. This CDR3 contains 17 residues. Germline V gene sequence: CDR1 LGHNT, CDR2 FRNRAP. The study profiled TCR beta VDJ and CDR3 using genomic DNA as template. Each CDR3 protein is one row after TCRdb ran MiXCR on the reads. This table has 150,000 to 200,000 distinct CDR3 sequences, 35% to 55% appearing once. The rearrangement joins TRBV12-5 to TRBJ2-2; 9 bases match TRBD1. The sequence derives from a human donor in good health. The sequenced material came from sorted CD4+, CD8+, or CD8+CD57+ T cells (not recorded which) from PBMCs. The CDR3 DNA reads as TGTGCTAGTGGTCGGACTCACAGGGGGCAAGGCACCGGGGAGCTGTTTTTT. Translating gives CASGRTHRGQGTGELFF.